The 9 T cell receptor beta chains reported below all come from one sample, sequenced in a study of T cell repertoires in cytomegalovirus infection. Each CDR3 protein is one row after TCRdb ran MiXCR on the reads. The sample includes approximately 130,000 distinct CDR3 sequences, roughly a quarter of them seen just once. These TCRs' antigens remain unknown. The sample was PBMCs, sequenced either directly or after in vitro stimulation (not recorded which). The receptors were gathered from a human donor in good health (CMV status not recorded). Some clones in this sample may be carry-over from other donors' samples.

The V call is TRBV7-9, the J call TRBJ2-1; 10 bases match TRBD2. The length of the CDR3 is 15 residues. V lost 4 bases to trimming and J lost 14 bases; unmatched junction nucleotides: 14. The germline CDR1 and CDR2 sequences are SEHNR and FQNEAQ (reference sequence). CDR3 nucleotide sequence: TGTGCCAGCAGCTCCTCACTAGCGGGGAGACCCACCGAGTTCTTC. This gives the protein CASSSSLAGRPTEFF.

This chain joins TRBV6-6 and TRBJ2-4, with TRBD1 as a possible D gene (5 bases). V lost 7 bases, J lost 2 bases, and 15 bases lay in between. The germline V gene has CDR1 MNHNY and CDR2 SVGAGI (reference sequence). This CDR3 region has 15 residues. For the CDR3, the DNA is TGTGCCAGCAACGGGCAGGGTATATCCAAAAACATTCAGTACTTC. It encodes CASNGQGISKNIQYF.

This clonotype came up a few times. The genes are TRBV7-2 and TRBJ1-2, with no clear D. V lost 4 bases and J lost 5, with 17 bases in between. The CDR3 extends over 15 amino acids. From germline, CDR1 is SGHTA and CDR2 FQGNSA. The CDR3, as DNA: TGTGCCAGCAGCTCCGATACGGGTGGGGATTATGGCTACACCTTC. This translates into CASSSDTGGDYGYTF.

V gene TRBV19 combines with J gene TRBJ1-5, with 10 bases identical to TRBD1. The germline gives CDR1 LNHDA, CDR2 SQIVND (reference sequence). V was clipped by 1 base and J by 4 bases; unmatched bases: 1. The CDR3 is 15 residues long. The CDR3 bases are TGTGCCAGTAGTATAGGGGGACAGGGGAATCAGCCCCAGCATTTT. Translation gives CASSIGGQGNQPQHF.

This clonotype has a count of ten or more. The rearrangement links TRBV7-2 to TRBJ2-7; 13 bases are a match to TRBD2. Germline loops: CDR1 SGHTA, CDR2 FQGNSA. V lost 4 bases to trimming and J lost 1 base; unmatched junction nucleotides: 1. The CDR3 consists of 15 residues. CDR3 nucleotides: TGTGCCAGCAGCTCGGGACTAGCGGGGTCCTACGAGCAGTACGTC. This gives the protein CASSSGLAGSYEQYV.

V is TRBV19 and J is TRBJ2-7, with D perhaps TRBD1 (5 bases). Trimming shortened V by 3 bases and J by 1 base, and 7 bases separated the two germline ends. The CDR3 is made up of 13 amino acids. Germline CDR1 and CDR2: LNHDA and SQIVND (reference sequence). CDR3 loop: CASSITGSYEQYF. In nucleotides, the CDR3 is TGTGCCAGTAGTATCACAGGTTCCTACGAGCAGTACTTC. Variable domain in full (rest from reference TRBV19 and TRBJ2-7): DGGITQSPKYLFRKEGQNVTLSCEQNLNHDAMYWYRQDPGQGLRLIYYSQIVNDFQKGDIAEGYSVSREKKESFPLTVTSAQKNPTAFYLCASSITGSYEQYFGPGTRLTVT.

The chain is built from TRBV4-1 and TRBJ2-1; the match to TRBD2 covers 16 bases. The germline V gene encodes CDR1 MGHRA and CDR2 YSYEKL. The CDR3 length is 21 residues. Germline trimming cut 4 bases from V and 5 bases from J; bases unmatched to any gene: 17. CDR3 nucleotide sequence: TGCGCCAGCAGCCCCACCCCGGGACTAGCGGGAGGGTGGCAGTTGGACAATGAGCAGTTCTTC. Residues: CASSPTPGLAGGWQLDNEQFF.

There are a few counts of this clonotype. The V gene is TRBV4-1, the J gene TRBJ2-7; no reliable D call. This CDR3 region has 12 residues. In germline, CDR1 is MGHRA, CDR2 YSYEKL. The ends were cut back, 3 bases at V and 6 bases at J, with 9 bases in the middle. CDR3 nucleotides: TGCGCCAGCAGCCAGATTTCCCGCGAGCAGTACTTC. Encoded protein: CASSQISREQYF.

This clonotype showed up many times. V usage is TRBV9 and J usage is TRBJ2-7; D uncertain. V was cut by 3 bases and J by 4 bases, with 17 bases left in between. This CDR3 contains 15 residues. Germline lookup yields CDR1 SGDLS and CDR2 YYNGEE. The CDR3 sequence: CASSAADVGSYEQYF. As DNA, the CDR3 is TGTGCCAGCAGCGCCGCCGATGTGGGTTCTTACGAGCAGTACTTC.